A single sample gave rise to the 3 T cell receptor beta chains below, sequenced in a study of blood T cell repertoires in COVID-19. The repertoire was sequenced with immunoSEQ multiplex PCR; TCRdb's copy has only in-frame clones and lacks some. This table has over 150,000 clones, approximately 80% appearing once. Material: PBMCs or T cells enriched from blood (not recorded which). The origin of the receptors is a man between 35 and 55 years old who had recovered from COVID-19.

Here the CDR3 DNA reads TGTGCCAGCAGCTTTTACTTAGCTGGGAATGAGCAGTTCTTC. Translated, it gives CASSFYLAGNEQFF. The rearrangement links TRBV7-9 to TRBJ2-1; no definite D call. From germline, CDR1 is SEHNR and CDR2 FQNEAQ (reference sequence). This CDR3 has 14 amino acids. V was pared by 3 bases and J by 7 bases, with 13 bases between.

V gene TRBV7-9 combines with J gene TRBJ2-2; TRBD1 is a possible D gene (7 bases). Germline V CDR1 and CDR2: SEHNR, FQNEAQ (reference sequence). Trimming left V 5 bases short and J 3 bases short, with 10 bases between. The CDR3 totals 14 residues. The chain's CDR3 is CASSGGTDTGELFF. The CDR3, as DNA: TGTGCCAGCAGCGGCGGGACAGACACCGGGGAGCTGTTTTTT.

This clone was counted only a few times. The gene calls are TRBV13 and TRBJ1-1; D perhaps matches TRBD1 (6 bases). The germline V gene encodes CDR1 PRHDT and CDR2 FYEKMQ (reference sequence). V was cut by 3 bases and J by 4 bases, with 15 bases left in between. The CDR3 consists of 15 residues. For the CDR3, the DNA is TGTGCCAGCAGCTTTGGGACACCGGTCTTCACTGAAGCTTTCTTT. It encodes CASSFGTPVFTEAFF.